The next 20 T cell receptor beta chains were all read from a single sample in a study of blood T cell repertoires in COVID-19. Only in-frame clones appear in the TCRdb table, and some are missing; sequencing was by immunoSEQ multiplex PCR. The sample contains roughly 230,000 clones, around 86% of which appear only once. Material for sequencing was PBMCs or T cells enriched from blood (not recorded which). The source is a young man in a cohort exposed to, infected with or recovered from COVID-19 (not recorded which).

The chain recombines TRBV5-1 with TRBJ2-6, with 9 bases identical to TRBD1. V gave up 3 bases and J gave up 1 base; unmatched junction bases: 5. CDR3 length equals 17 residues. Germline V CDR1 and CDR2: SGHRS, YFSETQ. The CDR3 is CASSSGTGPSGANVLTF. As DNA, the CDR3 is TGCGCCAGCAGCTCCGGGACAGGGCCTTCTGGGGCCAACGTCCTGACTTTC.

This clone appeared a single time. This chain connects TRBV27 to TRBJ2-1; tentatively, D is TRBD2 (6 bases). CDR3 size: 14 residues. V dropped 6 bases and J dropped 4 bases, with 13 bases sitting between them. The germline V gene has CDR1 MNHEY and CDR2 SMNVEV (reference sequence). In DNA, the CDR3 is TGTGCCAGCAGCAATAGCGGCGTATACAATGAGCAGTTCTTC. Encoded protein: CASSNSGVYNEQFF.

The rearrangement uses TRBV29-1 and TRBJ2-7; 11 bases agree with TRBD1. The CDR3 sequence is 14 residues long. Germline V gene lookup returns CDR1 SQVTM and CDR2 ANQGSEA. V lost 6 bases to trimming and J lost 0 bases; unmatched junction nucleotides: 4. CDR3 coding DNA: TGCAGCGTCGGACAGGGGGCGAACTCCTACGAGCAGTACTTC. This gives the protein CSVGQGANSYEQYF.

The chain recombines TRBV11-2 with TRBJ1-5; D not certain. With 5 bases removed from V and 3 bases from J, the gap between germline ends came to 14 bases. Germline CDR1 SGHAT, CDR2 FQNNGV. The CDR3 is 15 residues long. In nucleotides, the CDR3 is TGTGCCAGCAGCCTGAACCCAGGTCACAATCAGCCCCAGCATTTT. This encodes CASSLNPGHNQPQHF. The variable domain in full, with the rest retrieved from reference TRBV11-2 and TRBJ1-5, is EAGVAQSPRYKIIEKRQSVAFWCNPISGHATLYWYQQILGQGPKLLIQFQNNGVVDDSQLPKDRFSAERLKGVDSTLKIQPAKLEDSAVYLCASSLNPGHNQPQHFGDGTRLSIL.

The CDR3 loop is CASSPYQGGPYGYTF. CDR3 in DNA: TGTGCCAGCAGCCCTTACCAGGGAGGGCCCTATGGCTACACCTTC. The chain carries TRBV16 and TRBJ1-2, with a weak D call TRBD1 (5 bases). The CDR3 spans 15 residues. Germline CDR1 is KGHSY and CDR2 is FQNENV. With 4 bases removed from V and 4 bases from J, the gap between germline ends came to 16 bases.

The chain recombines TRBV28 with TRBJ2-7; 11 nucleotides agree with TRBD2. There are 15 residues in the CDR3. Germline V CDR1 and CDR2: MDHEN, SYDVKM. With V trimmed by 5 bases and J by 4 bases, 7 bases remained unmatched. Here the CDR3 reads CASSITSGSKYEQYF. The CDR3 DNA reads TGTGCCAGCAGTATAACTAGCGGGAGCAAATACGAGCAGTACTTC.

The V call is TRBV5-1, the J call TRBJ2-1; 7 nucleotides line up with TRBD1. Germline trimming cut 4 bases from V and 5 bases from J; bases unmatched to any gene: 6. The length of the CDR3 is 14 residues. CDR1 and CDR2 (germline): SGHRS, YFSETQ. CDR3: CASSPWTGHNEQFF. DNA of the CDR3: TGCGCCAGCAGCCCCTGGACAGGACACAATGAGCAGTTCTTC. Together with reference TRBV5-1 and TRBJ2-1, the CDR3 gives the full variable domain: KAGVTQTPRYLIKTRGQQVTLSCSPISGHRSVSWYQQTPGQGLQFLFEYFSETQRNKGNFPGRFSGRQFSNSRSEMNVSTLELGDSALYLCASSPWTGHNEQFFGPGTRLTVL.

The chain couples TRBV5-4 to TRBJ1-6, with D unresolved. This CDR3 spans 15 amino acids. V was pared by 2 bases and J by 0 bases, with 6 bases between. The germline CDR1 and CDR2 sequences are SGHNT and YYREEE (reference sequence). This CDR3 is CASSFGSSYNSPLHF. CDR3 nucleotide sequence: TGTGCCAGCAGCTTCGGGAGCTCCTATAATTCACCCCTCCACTTT.

The chain carries TRBV29-1 and TRBJ2-7, with TRBD1 as a possible D gene (6 bases). This CDR3 is built from 13 residues. Germline V gene sequence: CDR1 SQVTM, CDR2 ANQGSEA. Trimming removed 7 bases from V and 6 bases from J, with 19 bases in between. CDR3 amino acids: CSAIPPGEPEQYF. The CDR3 DNA follows: TGCAGCGCCATTCCTCCAGGGGAACCCGAGCAGTACTTC.

The V call is TRBV21-1, the J call TRBJ2-1; the table names TRBD2, a call not compared with the DNA. TRBV21-1 is a known pseudogene. CDR3 length equals 17 residues. The CDR3 DNA is TGTGCCAGCAGCTCCGGGACTAGCGGGGGGACCTACAATGAGCAGTTCTTC. Encoded protein: CASSSGTSGGTYNEQFF.

This chain joins TRBV7-3 and TRBJ2-2; no firm D call. This CDR3 comprises 14 residues. Trimming took off 4 bases at V and 6 bases at J, with 12 bases between the two ends. From germline, CDR1 is SGHTA and CDR2 FQGTGA. DNA for the CDR3: TGTGCCAGCAGCTCTCCTGGAGTATCCGGGGAGCTGTTTTTT. Amino acid sequence: CASSSPGVSGELFF.

The rearrangement uses TRBV29-1 and TRBJ2-6, with a weak D call TRBD2 (5 bases). Trimming cost V 3 bases and J 1 base, with 10 bases left between them. CDR1 is SQVTM and CDR2 is ANQGSEA in the germline V gene. This CDR3 has 15 residues. The CDR3, as DNA: TGCAGCGTTGACACCACGGGGTCTGGGGCCAACGTCCTGACTTTC. It is translated as CSVDTTGSGANVLTF.

The rearrangement joins TRBV28 to TRBJ2-7, with 9 nucleotides matching TRBD2. The germline CDR1 and CDR2 sequences are MDHEN and SYDVKM. Trimming at V came to 6 bases and at J to 3 bases, leaving 15 bases not matched to a gene. The CDR3 covers 17 residues. In nucleotides, the CDR3 is TGTGCCAGCAGCCTTATTGTCGGTAGCGGGGGAAACTACGAGCAGTACTTC. Its protein is CASSLIVGSGGNYEQYF.

The rearrangement links TRBV7-3 to TRBJ2-2; D perhaps matches TRBD2 (5 bases). V gave up 2 bases and J gave up 5 bases, with 9 bases separating them. The CDR3 consists of 14 residues. Germline V gene lookup returns CDR1 SGHTA and CDR2 FQGTGA. The CDR3: CASSLLASTGELFF. The CDR3 region has the DNA TGTGCCAGCAGCTTACTAGCCAGTACCGGGGAGCTGTTTTTT.

The V and J genes are TRBV28 and TRBJ1-1; weak D call: TRBD1 (5 bases). CDR1 and CDR2 from the germline V gene are MDHEN and SYDVKM. This CDR3 has 14 residues. The V and J ends lost 4 bases and 1 base respectively, with 10 bases between them. For the CDR3, the DNA is TGTGCCAGCAGTTCAGGGTACAGGAACACTGAAGCTTTCTTT. Protein sequence: CASSSGYRNTEAFF. The whole variable domain, filled in from reference TRBV28 and TRBJ1-1, reads DVKVTQSSRYLVKRTGEKVFLECVQDMDHENMFWYRQDPGLGLRLIYFSYDVKMKEKGDIPEGYSVSREKKERFSLILESASTNQTSMYLCASSSGYRNTEAFFGQGTRLTVV.

The rearrangement uses TRBV18 and TRBJ2-3, with D perhaps matching TRBD1 (6 bases). Looked up from germline, CDR1 is KGHSH and CDR2 is LQKENI. The CDR3 contains 17 residues. V was clipped by 2 bases and J by 7 bases, with 22 bases between them. The CDR3 sequence is CASSPWGPTTTQNTQYF. The CDR3 DNA sequence: TGTGCCAGCTCACCATGGGGGCCAACCACGACACAGAATACGCAGTATTTT.

The chain combines TRBV6-5 with TRBJ1-4; TRBD1 matches 7 bases. The germline CDR1 and CDR2 sequences are MNHEY and SVGAGI. With V trimmed by 6 bases and J by 5 bases, 6 bases remained unmatched. The CDR3 is made up of 14 amino acids. CDR3 protein: CASSLGQKNEKLFF. DNA of the CDR3: TGTGCCAGCAGCCTGGGACAGAAGAATGAAAAACTGTTTTTT.

This chain links TRBV7-8 with TRBJ2-1; D might be TRBD2 (5 bases). Germline loops: CDR1 SGHVS, CDR2 FQNEAQ. The length of the CDR3 is 16 residues. Trimming removed 1 base at V and 0 bases at J, with 10 bases between. CDR3 coding DNA: TGTGCCAGCAGCTTAGGTTCGGGGAGCTCCTACAATGAGCAGTTCTTC. Its translation is CASSLGSGSSYNEQFF.

The chain joins TRBV4-1 to TRBJ2-7; TRBD2 agrees at 10 bases. The V gene end was trimmed by 4 bases and the J gene end by 4 bases; junction bases not matched to a gene: 16. Per germline, CDR1 MGHRA and CDR2 YSYEKL. The CDR3 consists of 18 residues. CDR3 loop: CASSPDLAGVRRGYEQYF. Here the CDR3 DNA reads TGCGCCAGCAGCCCAGATCTAGCGGGAGTGAGGAGGGGGTACGAGCAGTACTTC.

The chain couples TRBV5-4 to TRBJ2-2, with 7 bases that match TRBD1. Trimming at V came to 4 bases and at J to 5 bases, leaving 5 bases not matched to a gene. CDR3 length: 14 residues. Germline values: CDR1 SGHNT, CDR2 YYREEE (reference sequence). The CDR3, as DNA: TGTGCCAGCAGCCCGGACAGGAGGACCGGGGAGCTGTTTTTT. It specifies CASSPDRRTGELFF.